This T cell receptor beta chain comes out of a study of T-cell reconstitution after alpha-beta-depleted transplantation in children. Per the germline V gene, CDR1 is SEHNR and CDR2 is FQNEAQ (reference sequence). V was cut by 7 bases and J by 1 base, with 7 bases left in between. The CDR3 is 12 residues long. This clonotype has just a few counts. Its specificity is not known. Unique molecular identifiers were built into the TCRbeta library. TCRdb used MiXCR to reprocess the PCR reads, holding one entry per CDR3 protein. This sample has about 980,000 distinct CDR3 sequences, with about 29% found just once. General study points: Newly generated T cells supplied most T-cell counts and diversity one year post-transplant. The study traced high day-60 TCRbeta diversity in some patients to surviving recipient T cells and thymic progenitors.

The receptor's source is a boy under two years old who had a stem cell transplant for SCID, so the T cells may come from the graft donor. The chain carries TRBV7-9 and TRBJ2-5, with no clear D. The source material was PBMCs, mostly from graft donor cells, sampled 360 days after TCRalphabeta/CD19-depleted stem cell transplant. CDR3 coding DNA: TGTGCCAGCAACCCTGTCCAAGAGACCCAGTACTTC. Translation gives CASNPVQETQYF.